This T cell receptor (beta chain) was retrieved from a study of blood T cell repertoires in COVID-19. Overall study: Specimens from acute and convalescent COVID-19 originated in the United States, Italy and Spain. T cells, B-cell-depleted T cells, or PBMCs supplied cDNA or gDNA.

Produced via immunoSEQ multiplex PCR; TCRdb's table is partial and in-frame only. The table includes approximately 190,000 clones, 65% to 90% detected once. The CDR3 is 16 amino acids. The sequence was obtained from a man of 80 years or more with acute or convalescent COVID-19. This chain joins TRBV21-1 and TRBJ1-6; the listed D gene, TRBD1, was not tested against the DNA. TRBV21-1 is marked as a pseudogene. The source material was peripheral blood. The chain's CDR3 is CASNHRSRVYNSPLHF. CDR3 bases: TGTGCCAGCAACCACAGAAGCCGAGTCTATAATTCACCCCTCCACTTT.